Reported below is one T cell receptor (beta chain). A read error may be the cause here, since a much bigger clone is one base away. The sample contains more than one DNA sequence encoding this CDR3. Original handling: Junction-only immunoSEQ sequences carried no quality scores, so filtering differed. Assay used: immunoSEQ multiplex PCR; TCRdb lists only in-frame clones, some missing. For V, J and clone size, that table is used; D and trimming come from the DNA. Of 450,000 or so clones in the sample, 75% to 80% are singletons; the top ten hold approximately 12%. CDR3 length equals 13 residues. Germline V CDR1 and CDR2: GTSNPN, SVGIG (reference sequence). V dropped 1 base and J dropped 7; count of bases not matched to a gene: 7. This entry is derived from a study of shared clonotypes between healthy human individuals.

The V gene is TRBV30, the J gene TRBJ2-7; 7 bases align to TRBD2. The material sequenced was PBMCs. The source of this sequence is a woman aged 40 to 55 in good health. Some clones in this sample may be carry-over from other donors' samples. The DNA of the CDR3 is TGTGCCTGGAGTGGAGCGGGATGGGCTGAGCAGTACTTC. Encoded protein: CAWSGAGWAEQYF.